This T cell receptor (beta chain) was identified in a study of OX40 agonist ivuxolimab in advanced cancers. Study at large: Dose-escalation patients' cancers were hepatocellular carcinoma, melanoma, renal cell or head and neck cancer. About 42% of patients had received prior checkpoint inhibitor therapy.

The table came from immunoSEQ multiplex PCR; TCRdb's copy has only in-frame clones and leaves some out. This sample has 95,000 to 150,000 clones, with around 93% found just once. V dropped 4 bases and J dropped 6 bases, with 19 bases sitting between them. This CDR3 contains 15 residues. CDR1 and CDR2 from the germline V gene are SGHNT and YYREEE (reference sequence). This TCR came from an adult with an advanced solid tumor such as melanoma, head and neck, liver or kidney cancer. This specimen was CD4+ or CD8+ T cells sorted from blood, taken in a trial of the OX40 agonist ivuxolimab. The rearrangement links TRBV5-4 to TRBJ1-1, with D unresolved. CDR3 region: CASSSPTGQLAEAFF. The CDR3 DNA is TGTGCCAGCAGCAGCCCCACCGGGCAGCTCGCTGAAGCTTTCTTT.